This T cell receptor beta chain was retrieved from a study of identical twins. In TCRdb, the 5' RACE reads were re-called with MiXCR into one record per CDR3 protein. This sample carries 500,000 to 700,000 distinct CDR3 sequences, about 7.6% of them seen once, and the ten largest clones take approximately 1.5%. CDR1 is SGHRS, CDR2 YFSETQ, per germline. V lost 0 bases to trimming and J lost 1 base, with 10 bases between them. The CDR3 has 16 amino acids. This clonotype appeared many times. This same sample was also taken into another study, of yellow fever vaccine responses in identical twins.

The chain has TRBV5-1 and TRBJ1-4; D unclear. The TCR was taken from a woman in her late teens or twenties in good health. The specimen was PBMCs. The CDR3 DNA reads TGCGCCAGCAGCTTGGGAGGTGAACTAACTAATGAAAAACTGTTTTTT. Its protein product is CASSLGGELTNEKLFF.